This TCR beta chain was captured in a study of OX40 agonist ivuxolimab in advanced cancers. Study as a whole: Participants could have had prior anti-PD-1, anti-PD-L1 or anti-CTLA-4 therapy, and around 40% had some.

The ends were cut back, 0 bases at V and 6 bases at J, with 15 bases in the middle. The CDR3 length is 15 residues. Germline V gene lookup returns CDR1 MNHEY and CDR2 SVGAGI. The table came from immunoSEQ multiplex PCR; TCRdb's copy has only in-frame clones and leaves some out. The data hold 70,000 to 90,000 clones, with roughly 89% observed a single time. This sample comprised CD4+ or CD8+ T cells sorted from blood, obtained in a trial of the OX40 agonist ivuxolimab. The chain links TRBV6-5 to TRBJ2-7, with D tentatively TRBD2 (5 bases). The TCR originated in an adult with an advanced solid tumor such as melanoma, head and neck, liver or kidney cancer. CDR3 protein: CASSYSRTTAGEQYF. The CDR3 nucleotides read TGTGCCAGCAGTTACTCGAGAACAACGGCGGGCGAGCAGTACTTC.